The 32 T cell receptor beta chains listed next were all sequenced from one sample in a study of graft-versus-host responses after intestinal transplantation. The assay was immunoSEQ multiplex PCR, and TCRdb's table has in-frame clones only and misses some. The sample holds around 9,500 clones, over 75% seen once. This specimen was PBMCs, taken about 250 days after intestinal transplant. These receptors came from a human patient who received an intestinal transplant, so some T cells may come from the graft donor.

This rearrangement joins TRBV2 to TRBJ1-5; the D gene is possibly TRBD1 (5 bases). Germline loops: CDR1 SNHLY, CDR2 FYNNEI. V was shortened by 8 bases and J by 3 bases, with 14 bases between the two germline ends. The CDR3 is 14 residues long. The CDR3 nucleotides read TGTGCCAGCCGGGGGTTAGACCCCAATCAGCCCCAGCATTTT. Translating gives CASRGLDPNQPQHF.

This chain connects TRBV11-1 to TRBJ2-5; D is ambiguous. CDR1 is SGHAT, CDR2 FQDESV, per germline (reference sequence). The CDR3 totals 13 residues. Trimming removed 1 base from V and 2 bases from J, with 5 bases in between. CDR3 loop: CASSLGMQETQYF. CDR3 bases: TGTGCCAGCAGCTTAGGTATGCAAGAGACCCAGTACTTC. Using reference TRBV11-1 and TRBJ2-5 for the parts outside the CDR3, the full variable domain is EAEVAQSPRYKITEKSQAVAFWCDPISGHATLYWYRQILGQGPELLVQFQDESVVDDSQLPKDRFSAERLKGVDSTLKIQPAELGDSAMYLCASSLGMQETQYFGPGTRLLVL.

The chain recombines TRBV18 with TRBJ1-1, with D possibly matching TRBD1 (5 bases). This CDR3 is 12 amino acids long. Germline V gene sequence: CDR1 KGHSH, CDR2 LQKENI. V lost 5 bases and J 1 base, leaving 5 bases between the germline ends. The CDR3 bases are TGTGCCAGCTCAACAGGGAACACTGAAGCTTTCTTT. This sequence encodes CASSTGNTEAFF.

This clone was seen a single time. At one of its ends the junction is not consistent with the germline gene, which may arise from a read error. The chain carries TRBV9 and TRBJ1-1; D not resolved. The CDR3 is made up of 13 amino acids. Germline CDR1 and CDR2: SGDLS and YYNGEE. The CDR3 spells CASSVDVNAEAFF. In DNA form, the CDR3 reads TGTGCCAGCAGCGTAGATGTGAACGCTGAAGCTTTCTTT.

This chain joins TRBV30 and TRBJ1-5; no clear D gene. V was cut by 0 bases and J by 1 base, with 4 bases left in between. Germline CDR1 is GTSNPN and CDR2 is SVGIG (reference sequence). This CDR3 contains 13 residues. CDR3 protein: CAWSVQSNQPQHF. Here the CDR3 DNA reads TGTGCCTGGAGTGTACAAAGCAATCAGCCCCAGCATTTT.

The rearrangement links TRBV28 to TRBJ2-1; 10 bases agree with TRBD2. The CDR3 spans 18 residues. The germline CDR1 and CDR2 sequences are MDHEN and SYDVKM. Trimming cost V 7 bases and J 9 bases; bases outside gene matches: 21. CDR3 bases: TGTGCCAGCATTTCAGCGGGAGGGCCCCCGACCATGCACGTTGAGCAGTTCTTC. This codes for CASISAGGPPTMHVEQFF. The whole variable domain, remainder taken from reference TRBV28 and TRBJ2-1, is DVKVTQSSRYLVKRTGEKVFLECVQDMDHENMFWYRQDPGLGLRLIYFSYDVKMKEKGDIPEGYSVSREKKERFSLILESASTNQTSMYLCASISAGGPPTMHVEQFFGPGTRLTVL.

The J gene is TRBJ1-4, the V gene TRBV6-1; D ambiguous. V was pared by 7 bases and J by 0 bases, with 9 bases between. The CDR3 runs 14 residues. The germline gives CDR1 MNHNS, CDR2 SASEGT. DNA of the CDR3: TGTGCCAGCATCCCTTCCGCAACTAATGAAAAACTGTTTTTT. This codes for CASIPSATNEKLFF.

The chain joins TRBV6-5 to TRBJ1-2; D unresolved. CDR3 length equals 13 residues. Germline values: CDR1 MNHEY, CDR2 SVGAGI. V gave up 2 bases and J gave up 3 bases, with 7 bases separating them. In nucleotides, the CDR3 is TGTGCCAGCAGTTACAGCGGGGACTATGGCTACACCTTC. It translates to CASSYSGDYGYTF.

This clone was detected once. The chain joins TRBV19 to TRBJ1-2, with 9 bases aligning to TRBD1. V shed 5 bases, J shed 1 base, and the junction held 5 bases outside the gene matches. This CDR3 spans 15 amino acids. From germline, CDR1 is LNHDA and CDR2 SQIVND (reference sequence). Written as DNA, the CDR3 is TGTGCCAGTAGTTTCGGACAGGGGAATAACTATGGCTACACCTTC. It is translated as CASSFGQGNNYGYTF.

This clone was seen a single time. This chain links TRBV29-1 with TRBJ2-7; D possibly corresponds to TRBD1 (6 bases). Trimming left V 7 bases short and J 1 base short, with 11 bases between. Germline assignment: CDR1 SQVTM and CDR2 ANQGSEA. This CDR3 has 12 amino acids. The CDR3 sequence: CSASTGSYEQYF. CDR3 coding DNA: TGCAGCGCTTCGACAGGTTCCTACGAGCAGTACTTC.

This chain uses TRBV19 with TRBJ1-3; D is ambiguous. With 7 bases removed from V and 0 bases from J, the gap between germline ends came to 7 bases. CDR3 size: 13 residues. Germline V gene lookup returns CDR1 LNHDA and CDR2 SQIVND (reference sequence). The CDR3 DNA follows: TGTGCCAGTACCTACTACTCTGGAAACACCATATATTTT. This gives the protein CASTYYSGNTIYF.

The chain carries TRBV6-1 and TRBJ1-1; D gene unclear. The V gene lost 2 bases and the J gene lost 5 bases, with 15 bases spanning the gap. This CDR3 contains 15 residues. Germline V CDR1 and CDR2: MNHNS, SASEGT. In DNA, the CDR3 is TGTGCCAGCAGTGAAAATAGGCCAGCCCGGACTGAAGCTTTCTTT. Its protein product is CASSENRPARTEAFF.

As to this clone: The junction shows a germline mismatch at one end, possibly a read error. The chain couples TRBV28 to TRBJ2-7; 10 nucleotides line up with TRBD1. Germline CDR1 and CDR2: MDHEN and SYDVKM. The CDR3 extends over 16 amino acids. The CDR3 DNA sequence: TGTGCCAGCAGCTTATCGTCTGGGGACAGGGGAAACGAGCAGTACTTC. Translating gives CASSLSSGDRGNEQYF.

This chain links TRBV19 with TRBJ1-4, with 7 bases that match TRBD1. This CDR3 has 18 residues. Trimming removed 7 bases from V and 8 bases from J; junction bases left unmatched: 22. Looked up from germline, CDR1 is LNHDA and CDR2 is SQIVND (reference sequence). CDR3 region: CASKRPFTDPGTEEKLFF. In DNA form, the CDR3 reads TGTGCCAGTAAAAGGCCATTCACGGATCCCGGGACAGAAGAAAAACTGTTTTTT.

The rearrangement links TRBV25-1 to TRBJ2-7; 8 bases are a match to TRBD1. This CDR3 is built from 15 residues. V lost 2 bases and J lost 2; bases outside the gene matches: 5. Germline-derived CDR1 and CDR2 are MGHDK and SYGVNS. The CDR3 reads CASSEGTGATYEQYF. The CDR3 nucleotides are TGTGCCAGCAGTGAAGGGACAGGAGCTACCTACGAGCAGTACTTC.

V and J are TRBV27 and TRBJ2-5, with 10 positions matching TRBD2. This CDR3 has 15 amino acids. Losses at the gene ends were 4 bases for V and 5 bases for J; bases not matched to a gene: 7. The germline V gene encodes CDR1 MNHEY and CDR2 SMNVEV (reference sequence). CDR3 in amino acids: CASSSASGRLETQYF. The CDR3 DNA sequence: TGTGCCAGCAGTTCGGCTAGCGGGAGATTGGAGACCCAGTACTTC.

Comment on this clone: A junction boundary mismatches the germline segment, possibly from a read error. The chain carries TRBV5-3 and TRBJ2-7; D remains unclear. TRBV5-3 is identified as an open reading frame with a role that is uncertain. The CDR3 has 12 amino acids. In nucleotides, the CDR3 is TGTGCCAGCAGCTCCCTTGGTAGCGAGCAGTACTTC. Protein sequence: CASSSLGSEQYF.

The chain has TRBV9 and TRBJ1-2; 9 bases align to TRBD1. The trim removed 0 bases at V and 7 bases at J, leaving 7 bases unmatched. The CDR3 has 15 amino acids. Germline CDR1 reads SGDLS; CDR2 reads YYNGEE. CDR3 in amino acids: CASSVAALTGGGYTF. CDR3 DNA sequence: TGTGCCAGCAGCGTAGCCGCTCTGACAGGGGGTGGCTACACCTTC.

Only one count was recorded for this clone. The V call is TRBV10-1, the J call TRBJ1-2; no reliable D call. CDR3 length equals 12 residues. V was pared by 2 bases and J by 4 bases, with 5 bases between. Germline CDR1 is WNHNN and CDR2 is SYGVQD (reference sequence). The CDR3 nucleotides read TGCGCCAGCAGTGAGAGGGTCTATGGCTACACCTTC. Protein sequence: CASSERVYGYTF.

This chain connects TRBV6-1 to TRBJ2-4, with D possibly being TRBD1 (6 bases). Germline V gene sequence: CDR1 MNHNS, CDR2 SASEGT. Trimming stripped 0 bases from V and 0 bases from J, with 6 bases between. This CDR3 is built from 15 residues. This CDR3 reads CASSEARGAKNIQYF. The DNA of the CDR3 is TGTGCCAGCAGTGAAGCCAGGGGAGCCAAAAACATTCAGTACTTC.

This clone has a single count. In DNA form, the CDR3 reads TGTGCCAGCAGTGGACAGGGAGTGGGATATGGCTACACCTTC. Protein product: CASSGQGVGYGYTF. J is TRBJ1-2 and V is TRBV28; the match to TRBD1 covers 8 bases. V was pared by 5 bases and J by 5 bases, with 7 bases of the junction left unmatched. This CDR3 has 14 residues. Germline V gene lookup returns CDR1 MDHEN and CDR2 SYDVKM.

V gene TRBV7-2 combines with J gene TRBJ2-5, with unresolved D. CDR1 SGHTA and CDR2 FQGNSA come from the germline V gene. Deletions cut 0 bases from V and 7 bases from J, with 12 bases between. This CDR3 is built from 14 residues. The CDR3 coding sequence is TGTGCCAGCAGCTTAGCTCCCGCGCTAATGACCCAGTACTTC. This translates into CASSLAPALMTQYF.

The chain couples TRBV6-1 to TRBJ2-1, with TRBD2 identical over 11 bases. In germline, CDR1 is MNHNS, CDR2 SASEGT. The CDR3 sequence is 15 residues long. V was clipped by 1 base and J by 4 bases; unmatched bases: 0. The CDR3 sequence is CASSEGTSGYNEQFF. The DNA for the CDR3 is TGTGCCAGCAGTGAAGGGACTAGCGGGTACAATGAGCAGTTCTTC.

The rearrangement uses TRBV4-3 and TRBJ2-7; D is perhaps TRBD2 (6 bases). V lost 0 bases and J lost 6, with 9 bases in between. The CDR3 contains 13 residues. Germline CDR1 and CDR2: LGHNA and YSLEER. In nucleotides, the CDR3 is TGCGCCAGCAGCCAAGACTCGGAGGGCGAGCAGTACTTC. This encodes CASSQDSEGEQYF.

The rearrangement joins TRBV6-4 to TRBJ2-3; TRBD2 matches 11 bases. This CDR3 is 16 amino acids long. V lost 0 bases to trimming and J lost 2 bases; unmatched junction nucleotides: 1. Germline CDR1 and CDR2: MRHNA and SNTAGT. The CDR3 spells CASSDSTSGNTDTQYF. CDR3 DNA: TGTGCCAGCAGTGACTCGACTAGCGGGAACACAGATACGCAGTATTTT.

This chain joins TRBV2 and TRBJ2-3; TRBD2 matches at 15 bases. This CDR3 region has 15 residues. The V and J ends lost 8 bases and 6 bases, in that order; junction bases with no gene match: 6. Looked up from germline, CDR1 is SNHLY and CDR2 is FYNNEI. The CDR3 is CASPGLAGGPDTQYF. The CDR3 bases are TGTGCCAGCCCGGGACTAGCGGGAGGTCCGGATACGCAGTATTTT.

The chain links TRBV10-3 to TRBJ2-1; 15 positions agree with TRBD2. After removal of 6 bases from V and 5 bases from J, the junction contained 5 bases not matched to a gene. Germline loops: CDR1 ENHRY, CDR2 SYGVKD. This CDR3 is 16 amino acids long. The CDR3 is CAISGLAGGGNNEQFF. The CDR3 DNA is TGTGCCATCAGCGGACTAGCGGGAGGGGGAAACAATGAGCAGTTCTTC.

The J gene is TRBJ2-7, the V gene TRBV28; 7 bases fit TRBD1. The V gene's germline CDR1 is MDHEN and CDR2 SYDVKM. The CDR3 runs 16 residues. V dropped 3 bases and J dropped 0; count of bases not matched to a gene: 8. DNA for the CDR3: TGTGCCAGCAGTTTGCTGTCGGGACAGACCTCCTACGAGCAGTACTTC. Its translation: CASSLLSGQTSYEQYF.

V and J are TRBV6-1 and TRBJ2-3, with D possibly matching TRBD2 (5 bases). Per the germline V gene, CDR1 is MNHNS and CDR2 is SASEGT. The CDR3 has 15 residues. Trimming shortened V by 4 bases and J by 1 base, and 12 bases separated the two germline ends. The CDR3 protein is CASSVELGGTDTQYF. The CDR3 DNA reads TGTGCCAGCAGTGTTGAACTAGGTGGCACAGATACGCAGTATTTT.

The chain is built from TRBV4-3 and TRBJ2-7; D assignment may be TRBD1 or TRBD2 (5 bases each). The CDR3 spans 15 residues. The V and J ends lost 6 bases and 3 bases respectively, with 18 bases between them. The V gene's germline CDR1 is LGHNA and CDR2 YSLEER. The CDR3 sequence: CASSFDRDGDYEQYF. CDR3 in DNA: TGCGCCAGCAGTTTCGATCGGGACGGAGACTACGAGCAGTACTTC.

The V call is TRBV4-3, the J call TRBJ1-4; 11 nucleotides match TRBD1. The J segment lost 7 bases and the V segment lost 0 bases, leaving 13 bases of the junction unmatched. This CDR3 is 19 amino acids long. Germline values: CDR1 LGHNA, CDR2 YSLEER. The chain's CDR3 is CASSQDVAGQGVSGEKLFF. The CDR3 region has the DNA TGCGCCAGCAGCCAAGACGTCGCGGGACAGGGGGTTTCGGGTGAAAAACTGTTTTTT.

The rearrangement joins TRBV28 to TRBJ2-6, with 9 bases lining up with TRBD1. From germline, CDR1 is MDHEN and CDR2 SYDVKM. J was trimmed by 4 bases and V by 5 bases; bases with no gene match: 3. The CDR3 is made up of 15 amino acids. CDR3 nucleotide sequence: TGTGCCAGCAGTCCGGGGACAGGGGGGGCCAACGTCCTGACTTTC. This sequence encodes CASSPGTGGANVLTF.